This T cell receptor (beta chain) was sequenced during a study of shared clonotypes between healthy human individuals. The method was immunoSEQ multiplex PCR; TCRdb's version includes in-frame clones alone and lacks a portion of them. The sample yields 2,500,000 or so clones, around nine tenths seen once. Broader study findings: Across subsets, estimated richness was generally greater for naive than for memory populations. Among a few donors, approximately 5% of naive CD4 clonotypes were found in common.

Caucasian adults residing in Nashville, Tennessee made up all the donors. Splitting of CD4+ cells produced CD45RA+ naive and CD45RA-negative memory subsets. Trimming left V 7 bases short and J 10 bases short, with 14 bases between. CDR3 length: 12 residues. Germline assignment: CDR1 MDHEN and CDR2 SYDVKM. Notes on this clone: Its antigen is undetermined.

This clonotype was sampled from a man aged 18 to 30 in good health. The sample taken for sequencing was naive CD4+ T cells sorted from blood. This sample's subset: CD45RA+ positively selected. V is TRBV28 and J is TRBJ2-1; tentative D call: TRBD2 (5 bases). The CDR3 bases are TGTGCCAGCACCGGCGGGCCTTTCGAGCAGTTCTTC. This sequence encodes CASTGGPFEQFF.